Below are 29 T cell receptor beta chains sequenced from a single sample in a study of blood T cell repertoires in COVID-19. Using immunoSEQ multiplex PCR, the repertoire was profiled, and TCRdb retains in-frame clones only, with some absent. The sample shows roughly 200,000 clones, around 94% of them seen only once. Sample: peripheral blood. All receptors derive from a man in his thirties or forties with COVID-19, enrolled during active disease.

The gene calls are TRBV7-9 and TRBJ1-1; the match to TRBD1 covers 9 bases. The CDR3 loop spans 15 amino acids. Losses at the gene ends were 5 bases for V and 4 bases for J; bases not matched to a gene: 8. Germline V gene lookup returns CDR1 SEHNR and CDR2 FQNEAQ (reference sequence). The CDR3 DNA follows: TGTGCCAGCAGCCCCCGACAGGGGGTAGTCACTGAAGCTTTCTTT. Encoded protein: CASSPRQGVVTEAFF.

The rearrangement uses TRBV4-1 and TRBJ2-5; 12 bases match TRBD2. The length of the CDR3 is 18 residues. Germline V gene sequence: CDR1 MGHRA, CDR2 YSYEKL. Trimming took 1 base from V and 2 from J; bases not matched to a gene: 8. This CDR3 is CASSQGTGLAGLQETQYF. The CDR3 DNA sequence: TGCGCCAGCAGCCAAGGGACTGGACTAGCGGGGCTGCAAGAGACCCAGTACTTC.

This sequence joins TRBV7-9 and TRBJ2-1, with 15 bases aligning to TRBD2. The V and J ends lost 5 bases and 0 bases, in that order; junction bases with no gene match: 8. Germline CDR1 reads SEHNR; CDR2 reads FQNEAQ (reference sequence). The CDR3 extends over 19 amino acids. The CDR3 reads CASSKAGTSGGPSYNEQFF. The CDR3 bases are TGTGCCAGCAGCAAAGCCGGGACTAGCGGGGGGCCCTCCTACAATGAGCAGTTCTTC.

With respect to this clone: Other DNA sequences within the sample encode an identical CDR3. V is TRBV6-1 and J is TRBJ1-1; TRBD1 agrees at 8 bases. Trimming took 3 bases from V and 4 from J; bases not matched to a gene: 4. Germline-derived CDR1 and CDR2 are MNHNS and SASEGT. This CDR3 region has 14 residues. For the CDR3, the DNA is TGTGCCAGCAGTGAGGGTACAGGGGGCACTGAAGCTTTCTTT. Translation gives CASSEGTGGTEAFF.

This clone showed up just once. The rearrangement uses TRBV5-1 and TRBJ2-5; 10 nucleotides agree with TRBD2. CDR3 length: 15 residues. Germline loops: CDR1 SGHRS, CDR2 YFSETQ. J gave up 5 bases and V 2 bases, and 6 bases lay outside the gene matches. CDR3 residues: CASSFSGGPPETQYF. DNA for the CDR3: TGCGCCAGCAGCTTTAGCGGGGGGCCCCCCGAGACCCAGTACTTC.

The chain recombines TRBV5-5 with TRBJ1-6, with D possibly TRBD1 on 6 matching bases. The V and J ends lost 5 bases and 8 bases respectively, with 14 bases between them. This CDR3 is built from 14 residues. Germline V CDR1 and CDR2: SGHKS, YYEKEE (reference sequence). The CDR3 coding sequence is TGTGCCAGCAGTTACCGACAGGAGCATTCACCCCTCCACTTT. Residues: CASSYRQEHSPLHF.

This chain uses TRBV7-9 with TRBJ2-7, with 13 bases fitting TRBD2. Germline CDR1 SEHNR, CDR2 FQNEAQ (reference sequence). This CDR3 has 15 residues. With V trimmed by 5 bases and J by 2 bases, 3 bases remained unmatched. The CDR3 DNA follows: TGTGCCAGCAGCGGACTAGCGGGGGCTACCTACGAGCAGTACTTC. Residues: CASSGLAGATYEQYF. The full variable domain, with the rest looked up from reference TRBV7-9 and TRBJ2-7, is DTGVSQNPRHKITKRGQNVTFRCDPISEHNRLYWYRQTLGQGPEFLTYFQNEAQLEKSRLLSDRFSAERPKGSFSTLEIQRTEQGDSAMYLCASSGLAGATYEQYFGPGTRLTVT.

The chain links TRBV5-4 to TRBJ1-6; unclear D gene. Germline V CDR1 and CDR2: SGHNT, YYREEE (reference sequence). This CDR3 region has 14 residues. The V and J ends lost 3 bases and 2 bases respectively, with 6 bases between them. The CDR3 region has the DNA TGTGCCAGCAGCTCCTCCCCCTATAATTCACCCCTCCACTTT. This codes for CASSSSPYNSPLHF. Together with reference TRBV5-4 and TRBJ1-6, the CDR3 gives the full variable domain: ETGVTQSPTHLIKTRGQQVTLRCSSQSGHNTVSWYQQALGQGPQFIFQYYREEENGRGNFPPRFSGLQFPNYSSELNVNALELDDSALYLCASSSSPYNSPLHFGNGTRLTVT.

The J gene is TRBJ1-5, the V gene TRBV6-1, with 9 bases fitting TRBD1. Germline trimming cut 2 bases from V and 4 bases from J; bases unmatched to any gene: 3. This CDR3 spans 15 amino acids. Per germline, CDR1 MNHNS and CDR2 SASEGT. CDR3 in amino acids: CASSEHGTGNQPQHF. CDR3 nucleotide sequence: TGTGCCAGCAGTGAACACGGGACAGGGAATCAGCCCCAGCATTTT.

The chain carries TRBV24-1 and TRBJ2-5; D gene ambiguous. Germline V gives CDR1 KGHDR, CDR2 SFDVKD. V was clipped by 5 bases and J by 1 base, with 7 bases between them. The CDR3 runs 13 residues. The CDR3 DNA reads as TGTGCCACCAGTGCTCGAGGCCAAGAGACCCAGTACTTC. This encodes CATSARGQETQYF.

This rearrangement joins TRBV4-1 to TRBJ2-1; no clear D. Trimming shortened V by 1 base and J by 4 bases, and 17 bases separated the two germline ends. Per germline, CDR1 MGHRA and CDR2 YSYEKL. The CDR3 extends over 17 amino acids. The CDR3 DNA is TGCGCCAGCAGCCAAGTATTTGGCGTCAAGGAGTACAATGAGCAGTTCTTC. The encoded protein is CASSQVFGVKEYNEQFF.

The J gene is TRBJ1-1, the V gene TRBV3-1 (or the pseudogene TRBV3-2), with a weak D call TRBD1 (5 bases). The V gene lost 0 bases and the J gene lost 5 bases, with 10 bases spanning the gap. The CDR3 has 14 amino acids. Germline CDR1 LGHDT, CDR2 YNNKEL (reference sequence). CDR3 nucleotides: TGTGCCAGCAGCCAAGATGGGGGGGGAACTGAAGCTTTCTTT. Its protein is CASSQDGGGTEAFF.

This sequence joins TRBV7-7 and TRBJ2-2; D is unresolved. The V gene lost 5 bases and the J gene lost 0 bases, with 10 bases spanning the gap. The CDR3 totals 15 residues. Germline V lookup: CDR1 SSHAT, CDR2 FNYEAQ (reference sequence). CDR3 coding DNA: TGTGCCAGCAGCCCCCTCGGGTCGAACACCGGGGAGCTGTTTTTT. It yields the protein CASSPLGSNTGELFF.

The chain employs TRBV10-3 and TRBJ1-2; 8 nucleotides match TRBD1. Germline CDR1 ENHRY, CDR2 SYGVKD. The CDR3 runs 14 residues. The J segment lost 5 bases and the V segment lost 3 bases, leaving 5 bases of the junction unmatched. The CDR3 DNA sequence: TGTGCCATCAGTGACAGGGGGCGAGGTTATGGCTACACCTTC. Protein: CAISDRGRGYGYTF.

V usage is TRBV4-2 and J usage is TRBJ1-2, with 7 bases matching TRBD1. Germline V gene lookup returns CDR1 LGHNA and CDR2 YNFKEQ. Trimming cost V 4 bases and J 3 bases; bases outside gene matches: 11. The CDR3 is 16 residues long. Here the CDR3 DNA reads TGTGCCAGCAGCCCCGCACTACAGGGGATCTACTATGGCTACACCTTC. Its translation: CASSPALQGIYYGYTF.

This chain uses TRBV13 with TRBJ1-6, with 8 positions matching TRBD1. The CDR3 is 14 amino acids. V shed 5 bases and J 10 bases; nucleotides not matched to a gene: 7. Germline CDR1 and CDR2: PRHDT and FYEKMQ (reference sequence). The CDR3 sequence: CASSPGQGRSPLHF. In DNA, the CDR3 is TGTGCCAGCAGCCCAGGACAGGGTCGCTCACCCCTCCACTTT.

In DNA form, the CDR3 reads TGTGCCACCGCACGACAGGGGGCGGGTTATGGCTACACCTTC. This translates into CATARQGAGYGYTF. The J gene is TRBJ1-2, the V gene TRBV2; 10 bases match TRBD1. Germline CDR1 SNHLY, CDR2 FYNNEI. Trimming took 10 bases from V and 5 from J; bases not matched to a gene: 10. The CDR3 sequence is 14 residues long.

The sample holds one count of this clone. The chain couples TRBV4-1 to TRBJ2-1; a possible D gene is TRBD2 (6 bases). The CDR3 length is 14 residues. Trimming shortened V by 4 bases and J by 9 bases, and 16 bases separated the two germline ends. The germline CDR1 and CDR2 sequences are MGHRA and YSYEKL. CDR3 coding DNA: TGCGCCAGCAGCCCCTTCACCGGGGGTAGTGAGCAGTTCTTC. It specifies CASSPFTGGSEQFF.

This chain links TRBV19 with TRBJ2-3; TRBD2 agrees at 15 bases. The CDR3 consists of 16 residues. With 7 bases clipped from V and 5 bases from J, the junction kept 7 bases outside the gene matches. CDR1 is LNHDA, CDR2 SQIVND, per germline (reference sequence). The CDR3 region is CASTPGLAGGQDTQYF. The CDR3 nucleotides are TGTGCCAGTACCCCGGGACTAGCGGGGGGCCAAGATACGCAGTATTTT.

The rearrangement links TRBV19 to TRBJ1-1; 9 nucleotides line up with TRBD1. This CDR3 has 16 amino acids. V dropped 5 bases and J dropped 1; count of bases not matched to a gene: 8. Germline V gene sequence: CDR1 LNHDA, CDR2 SQIVND (reference sequence). CDR3 bases: TGTGCCAGTAGTCCACAACCGGGACAGGGGAACACTGAAGCTTTCTTT. The encoded protein is CASSPQPGQGNTEAFF. Full variable domain (remainder filled in from reference TRBV19 and TRBJ1-1): DGGITQSPKYLFRKEGQNVTLSCEQNLNHDAMYWYRQDPGQGLRLIYYSQIVNDFQKGDIAEGYSVSREKKESFPLTVTSAQKNPTAFYLCASSPQPGQGNTEAFFGQGTRLTVV.

The J gene is TRBJ1-1, the V gene TRBV18; no firm D call. V lost 2 bases and J 6 bases, leaving 10 bases between the germline ends. The length of the CDR3 is 13 residues. Germline values: CDR1 KGHSH, CDR2 LQKENI. The CDR3 DNA reads TGTGCCAGCTCACCAGCGGTTAACGCTGAAGCTTTCTTT. Its protein is CASSPAVNAEAFF.

The chain combines TRBV4-1 with TRBJ2-7, with 7 bases matching TRBD2. V gave up 3 bases and J gave up 3 bases; unmatched junction bases: 2. The CDR3 has 13 residues. Germline CDR1 and CDR2: MGHRA and YSYEKL. CDR3 DNA sequence: TGCGCCAGCAGCCAGCGGGGGAACTACGAGCAGTACTTC. Encoded protein: CASSQRGNYEQYF.

The chain is built from TRBV6-5 and TRBJ2-1; TRBD1 matches at 12 bases. V was pared by 2 bases and J by 7 bases, with 6 bases of the junction left unmatched. The CDR3 has 16 amino acids. Germline lookup yields CDR1 MNHEY and CDR2 SVGAGI. The CDR3 bases are TGTGCCAGCAGTTACGCCGGGACAGGGGGCTTGAATGAGCAGTTCTTC. As protein: CASSYAGTGGLNEQFF.

The V gene is TRBV5-6, the J gene TRBJ1-2; TRBD1 matches 11 bases. The length of the CDR3 is 15 residues. Per germline, CDR1 SGHDT and CDR2 YYEEEE. The V and J ends lost 5 bases and 6 bases, in that order; junction bases with no gene match: 9. This CDR3 is CASSWDRGKWDGYTF. The CDR3 DNA follows: TGTGCCAGCAGTTGGGACAGGGGGAAGTGGGATGGCTACACCTTC. The complete variable domain, with remaining parts taken from reference TRBV5-6 and TRBJ1-2, reads DAGVTQSPTHLIKTRGQQVTLRCSPKSGHDTVSWYQQALGQGPQFIFQYYEEEERQRGNFPDRFSGHQFPNYSSELNVNALLLGDSALYLCASSWDRGKWDGYTFGSGTRLTVV.

V is TRBV30 and J is TRBJ2-7, with 8 bases matching TRBD1. Germline CDR1 and CDR2: GTSNPN and SVGIG (reference sequence). Unmatched junction bases numbered 10, after V lost 3 bases and J lost 3 bases. The CDR3 totals 15 residues. DNA of the CDR3: TGTGCCTGGAGGGGCAGGGGGCGCAGATTCTACGAGCAGTACTTC. Translating it yields CAWRGRGRRFYEQYF.

The chain combines TRBV3-1 (or the pseudogene TRBV3-2) with TRBJ2-2; D remains unclear. This CDR3 comprises 12 residues. Trimming left V 2 bases short and J 7 bases short, with 5 bases between. The germline V gene encodes CDR1 LGHDT and CDR2 YNNKEL (reference sequence). CDR3 region: CASSQRYGELFF. The CDR3 DNA reads TGTGCCAGCAGCCAACGCTACGGGGAGCTGTTTTTT.

This clone was seen a handful of times. For the CDR3, the DNA is TGTGCCAGTAGTAACTATCCTACCCTGAGAAGAGCCAAAAACATTCAGTACTTC. Translating gives CASSNYPTLRRAKNIQYF. This chain joins TRBV19 and TRBJ2-4; D is unresolved. V lost 4 bases and J 0 bases, leaving 19 bases between the germline ends. Germline V lookup: CDR1 LNHDA, CDR2 SQIVND (reference sequence). The CDR3 has 18 residues.

V usage is TRBV16 and J usage is TRBJ2-7; 9 nucleotides agree with TRBD1. V lost 3 bases, J lost 4 bases, and 4 bases stayed unmatched. The CDR3 runs 14 residues. CDR1 is KGHSY, CDR2 FQNENV, per germline. In nucleotides, the CDR3 is TGTGCCAGCAGCCACCCGGGACAGGGATACGAGCAGTACTTC. As protein: CASSHPGQGYEQYF.

The CDR3 region is CASSLAGGWETQYF. Here the CDR3 DNA reads TGTGCCAGCAGCTTAGCGGGGGGTTGGGAGACCCAGTACTTC. The chain is built from TRBV7-6 and TRBJ2-5, with D possibly being TRBD2 (6 bases). There are 14 residues in the CDR3. V was shortened by 0 bases and J by 5 bases, with 10 bases between the two germline ends. Germline V gives CDR1 SGHVS, CDR2 FNYEAQ.